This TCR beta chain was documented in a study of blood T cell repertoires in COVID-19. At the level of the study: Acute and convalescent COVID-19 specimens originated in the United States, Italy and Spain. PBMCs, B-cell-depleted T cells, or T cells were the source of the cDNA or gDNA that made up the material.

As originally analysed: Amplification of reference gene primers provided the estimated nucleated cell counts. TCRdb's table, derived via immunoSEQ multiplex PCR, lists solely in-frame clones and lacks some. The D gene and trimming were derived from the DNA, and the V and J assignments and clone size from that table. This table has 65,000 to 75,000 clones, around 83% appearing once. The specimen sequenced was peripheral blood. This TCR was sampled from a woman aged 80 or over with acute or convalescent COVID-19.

CDR3: CASSLTYGYTF. In nucleotides, the CDR3 is TGTGCCAGCAGCTTGACTTATGGCTACACCTTC. The rearrangement links TRBV11-2 to TRBJ1-2; D remains unclear. V was shortened by 3 bases and J by 5 bases, with 4 bases between the two germline ends. Germline values: CDR1 SGHAT, CDR2 FQNNGV. The CDR3 covers 11 residues.